Listed below are T cell receptor beta chains from one sample, sequenced in a study of T-cell memory formation after mild COVID-19. TCRdb reprocessed the 5' RACE reads via MiXCR and lists one record per CDR3 protein. Of around 200,000 distinct CDR3 sequences listed, 10% are singletons. The specimen was PBMCs or a T cell subset sorted from them (not recorded which). The receptors here all came from a man between 18 and 35 years old who had mild COVID-19 (a few samples of this study predate the infection). Cell type and time point are not known. The conserved cysteine and the conserved F or W are not part of the CDR3 here. The D gene is left open where the match is weak. Rows may omit the clone size; those that give it use once, few, many or a size class.

clone_size v_call d_call cdr3_aa
few TRBV20-1 TRBD1 SARVWDRGSGYT
few TRBV15 TRBD1 ATSRGGQGINEQF
few TRBV4-2 TRBD1 ASSQEQGAMNTEAF
- TRBV7-3 - ASSARPAGGYGYT
few TRBV4-3 - ASSQDFLGRNQPQH
- TRBV6-5 - ASSQTGTYEQY
- TRBV11-2 TRBD1 ASSSRGGMNTEAF
- TRBV7-2 - ASSPREGAARRGGYT
few TRBV20-1 - SARGSGRQYSPLH
few TRBV19 - ASSSELF
many TRBV6-5 - ASSYSIDPTVNTEAF
- TRBV18 - ASSPGWPEGREQY
few TRBV5-1 - ASSPQANNEKLF
- TRBV3-1 - ASRQTSGNTIY
- TRBV2 - ASKKGRMNTEAF
few TRBV30 TRBD1 AWDRDTEAF
few TRBV5-1 - ASSSVERALSYEQY
- TRBV6-2/TRBV6-3 - ASSYVGDPGELF